The clone carrying this T cell receptor (beta chain) was counted many times. The antigen is not known. Indicated time point: sample taken at primary tumor resection. Whole RNA was taken from tumor, nontumor lung or frozen PBMC; it was then sequenced unsorted. The data originate from a study of spatial heterogeneity in lung cancer. General observations from the study: The study found that expanded intratumoral alpha and beta TCR counts tracked tumor mutation counts. Sequencing reached an estimated coverage of tumor T cells that was only 6.5% to 8% for alpha chains and about 13% for beta chains.

TCRdb recomputed calls from the 5' RACE reads with MiXCR, one row per CDR3 protein. Here the sample spans some 10,000 distinct CDR3 sequences, roughly 15% being singletons. CDR1 and CDR2 (germline): SGHTA, FQGNSA. Trimming cost V 0 bases and J 2 bases; bases outside gene matches: 2. This CDR3 is built from 15 residues. The sequences come from lung tumor tissue, collected at surgery. The origin of this receptor is a male donor with early-stage non-small cell lung cancer. The J gene is TRBJ2-3, the V gene TRBV7-2; 7 bases line up with TRBD1. The chain's CDR3 is CASSLAGQNTDTQYF. As DNA, the CDR3 is TGTGCCAGCAGCTTAGCGGGACAGAACACAGATACGCAGTATTTT.